This T cell receptor (beta chain) was recovered during a study of blood T cell repertoires in COVID-19. For the study at large: Italy, Spain and the United States were the sources of the convalescent and acute COVID-19 samples. T cells, B-cell-depleted T cells, or PBMCs provided the cDNA or gDNA that served as material.

Here immunoSEQ multiplex PCR was the method, and the copy in TCRdb shows in-frame clones only, minus some. The table includes about 62,000 clones, 85% to 90% detected once. This CDR3 contains 15 residues. Trimming cost V 3 bases and J 7 bases, with 16 bases left between them. Per the germline V gene, CDR1 is LGHNA and CDR2 is YSLEER. In Seattle, patients joined the study during active infection and were tracked longitudinally. The sequence was obtained from a woman aged 55-70 years with COVID-19, enrolled during active disease. The chain links TRBV4-3 to TRBJ1-3; TRBD1 might be the D (6 bases). Material: peripheral blood. CDR3 bases: TGCGCCAGCAGCCAGAAGAGTCCAGGGGTCAACACCATATATTTT. Translating it yields CASSQKSPGVNTIYF.